One and the same sample provided the 27 T cell receptor beta chains below, sequenced in a study of identical twins. TCRdb itself ran the 5' RACE reads through MiXCR, one entry per CDR3 protein. The data contain some 760,000 distinct CDR3 sequences, around a sixth of them singletons. This same sample was also taken into another study, of T cells expressing NK-cell markers.

Input material: PBMCs. The receptors were sampled from a woman aged 18-29 years in good health.

This chain connects TRBV10-3 to TRBJ2-7, with 8 positions matching TRBD1. The germline V gene has CDR1 ENHRY and CDR2 SYGVKD. There are 16 residues in the CDR3. The trim removed 0 bases at V and 3 bases at J, leaving 7 bases unmatched. This CDR3 is CAISESRGQGFYEQYF. Written as DNA, the CDR3 is TGTGCCATCAGTGAGTCGCGAGGACAGGGTTTCTACGAGCAGTACTTC.

A few counts support this clonotype. This chain joins TRBV12-3 or TRBV12-4 and TRBJ2-1, with unresolved D. V was pared by 3 bases and J by 1 base, with 10 bases between. The CDR3 has 15 amino acids. CDR3 amino acids: CASSLSLWSYNEQFF. CDR3 nucleotide sequence: TGTGCCAGCAGTTTGAGTCTTTGGTCCTACAATGAGCAGTTCTTC.

The V call is TRBV7-2, the J call TRBJ2-7; D not certain. The CDR3 is 12 residues long. CDR1 is SGHTA, CDR2 FQGNSA, per germline. Trimming pared 2 bases from V and 7 bases from J, leaving 9 bases between. The CDR3 DNA reads TGTGCCAGCAGCTTACAAAGGGCGGAGCAGTACTTC. Translation: CASSLQRAEQYF.

V is TRBV6-1 and J is TRBJ2-5, with TRBD2 identical over 10 bases. Germline CDR1 and CDR2: MNHNS and SASEGT. The length of the CDR3 is 14 residues. V dropped 8 bases and J dropped 1; count of bases not matched to a gene: 4. CDR3 nucleotides: TGTGCCAGCGGAAGCGGGGGGGCCCAAGAGACCCAGTACTTC. Its translation: CASGSGGAQETQYF.

There are a few counts of this clonotype. The chain couples TRBV20-1 to TRBJ1-2; no definite D call. This CDR3 is built from 15 residues. Deletions cut 5 bases from V and 4 bases from J, with 20 bases between. Germline assignment: CDR1 DFQATT and CDR2 SNEGSKA (reference sequence). CDR3 in amino acids: CSASGGGSPSYGYTF. CDR3 DNA: TGCAGTGCTTCCGGCGGAGGGAGCCCTAGCTATGGCTACACCTTC.

The J gene is TRBJ2-7, the V gene TRBV25-1, with a possible D match to TRBD1 (6 bases). Germline-derived CDR1 and CDR2 are MGHDK and SYGVNS. This CDR3 spans 15 amino acids. Between the trimmed V and J ends, which lost 5 bases and 0 bases, there was a span of 14 bases. The CDR3 nucleotides are TGTGCCAGCAGTAACCCCCAGGGGCTCTCCTACGAGCAGTACTTC. It codes for CASSNPQGLSYEQYF.

The chain joins TRBV5-1 to TRBJ1-5; possibly TRBD1 for D (5 bases). The CDR3 has 14 amino acids. Between the trimmed V and J ends, which lost 4 bases and 3 bases, there was a span of 11 bases. Germline V gene data show CDR1 as SGHRS and CDR2 as YFSETQ. CDR3 bases: TGCGCCAGCAGCCCGGGGGAGACCAATCAGCCCCAGCATTTT. Translated: CASSPGETNQPQHF.

This clonotype was detected ten times or more. The chain uses TRBV12-3 or TRBV12-4 and TRBJ2-3; no firm D call. Trimming shortened V by 6 bases and J by 6 bases, and 7 bases separated the two germline ends. The CDR3 contains 11 residues. As DNA, the CDR3 is TGTGCCAGCAGCTTTGTGGATACGCAGTATTTT. Translating it yields CASSFVDTQYF.

This chain links TRBV5-6 with TRBJ1-1; TRBD1 aligns across 7 bases. Looked up from germline, CDR1 is SGHDT and CDR2 is YYEEEE. The CDR3 spans 16 residues. V lost 7 bases, J lost 5 bases, and 17 bases stayed unmatched. CDR3 region: CASHLRQGEVWTEAFF. Written as DNA, the CDR3 is TGTGCCAGCCACCTAAGACAGGGAGAAGTTTGGACTGAAGCTTTCTTT. Combining the CDR3 with reference TRBV5-6 and TRBJ1-1 gives the whole variable domain DAGVTQSPTHLIKTRGQQVTLRCSPKSGHDTVSWYQQALGQGPQFIFQYYEEEERQRGNFPDRFSGHQFPNYSSELNVNALLLGDSALYLCASHLRQGEVWTEAFFGQGTRLTVV.

This clonotype was detected only a few times. The V gene is TRBV12-3 or TRBV12-4, the J gene TRBJ2-7; 10 nucleotides match TRBD2. V shed 7 bases, J shed 2 bases, and the junction held 5 bases outside the gene matches. This CDR3 is built from 14 residues. CDR3 sequence reads: CASKQAGGTYEQYF. DNA for the CDR3: TGTGCCAGCAAACAAGCGGGAGGGACCTACGAGCAGTACTTC.

The chain uses TRBV6-2 or TRBV6-3 and TRBJ2-7; D possibly uses TRBD1 or TRBD2 (5 bases each). Per the germline V gene, CDR1 is MNHEY and CDR2 is SVGEGT. V was clipped by 0 bases and J by 3 bases, with 12 bases between them. The length of the CDR3 is 15 residues. The CDR3 spells CASSYSITGLYEQYF. Written as DNA, the CDR3 is TGTGCCAGCAGTTACTCGATTACGGGGCTCTACGAGCAGTACTTC.

This clonotype has more than one count but fewer than ten. This chain links TRBV20-1 with TRBJ2-5, with unresolved D. The CDR3 runs to 13 residues. Germline V gene data show CDR1 as DFQATT and CDR2 as SNEGSKA (reference sequence). V shed 4 bases and J shed 2 bases, with 11 bases lying between them. The CDR3 DNA sequence: TGCAGTGCTATCAAGACACAGCAAGAGACCCAGTACTTC. It translates to CSAIKTQQETQYF.

The rearrangement uses TRBV3-1 and TRBJ2-7; 8 nucleotides align to TRBD1. This CDR3 is 14 amino acids long. The V gene end was trimmed by 4 bases and the J gene end by 6 bases; junction bases not matched to a gene: 8. The germline CDR1 and CDR2 sequences are LGHDT and YNNKEL (reference sequence). For the CDR3, the DNA is TGTGCCAGCAGCCGAAACCAGGGGGCGGGCGAGCAGTACTTC. Amino acid sequence: CASSRNQGAGEQYF.

This chain connects TRBV7-9 to TRBJ2-2, with 8 nucleotides matching TRBD1. The CDR3 covers 15 residues. Unmatched junction bases numbered 6, after V lost 5 bases and J lost 4 bases. The germline V gene encodes CDR1 SEHNR and CDR2 FQNEAQ (reference sequence). The CDR3 DNA sequence: TGTGCCAGCAGCCGAGGACAGGGCAGCACCGGGGAGCTGTTTTTT. It is translated as CASSRGQGSTGELFF. The full variable domain, in which reference TRBV7-9 and TRBJ2-2 provide the parts outside the CDR3, is DTGVSQNPRHKITKRGQNVTFRCDPISEHNRLYWYRQTLGQGPEFLTYFQNEAQLEKSRLLSDRFSAERPKGSFSTLEIQRTEQGDSAMYLCASSRGQGSTGELFFGEGSRLTVL.

This clonotype has a handful of counts. The chain employs TRBV5-1 and TRBJ2-6; 7 positions agree with TRBD1. Germline V CDR1 and CDR2: SGHRS, YFSETQ. The CDR3 contains 18 residues. Trimming cost V 2 bases and J 0 bases; bases outside gene matches: 8. In DNA form, the CDR3 reads TGCGCCAGCAGCTTCTCGACAGGGATACTCTCTGGGGCCAACGTCCTGACTTTC. Translated: CASSFSTGILSGANVLTF. The whole variable domain, remainder taken from reference TRBV5-1 and TRBJ2-6, is KAGVTQTPRYLIKTRGQQVTLSCSPISGHRSVSWYQQTPGQGLQFLFEYFSETQRNKGNFPGRFSGRQFSNSRSEMNVSTLELGDSALYLCASSFSTGILSGANVLTFGAGSRLTVL.

This clonotype showed up just a few times. This chain connects TRBV9 to TRBJ2-7, with D perhaps matching TRBD1 or TRBD2 (5 bases each). Per the germline V gene, CDR1 is SGDLS and CDR2 is YYNGEE. V lost 9 bases, J lost 2 bases, and 15 bases lay in between. The CDR3 sequence is 13 residues long. The CDR3 reads CATTPTGPYEQYF. The DNA of the CDR3 is TGTGCCACCACCCCCACGGGGCCCTACGAGCAGTACTTC.

The chain carries TRBV10-3 and TRBJ2-1; D is ambiguous. Trimming took off 7 bases at V and 5 bases at J, with 9 bases between the two ends. Germline V gene data show CDR1 as ENHRY and CDR2 as SYGVKD. The CDR3 totals 12 residues. This CDR3 reads CAIKLQNNEQFF. CDR3 DNA sequence: TGTGCCATCAAGTTGCAGAACAATGAGCAGTTCTTC.

This clonotype was seen ten or more times. The chain carries TRBV12-3 or TRBV12-4 and TRBJ1-2; TRBD1 might be the D (6 bases). Trimming took off 4 bases at V and 8 bases at J, with 11 bases between the two ends. The CDR3 length is 12 residues. Written as DNA, the CDR3 is TGTGCCAGCAGTTCAGGGGTCTACGGCTACACCTTC. Its translation: CASSSGVYGYTF.

The V gene is TRBV29-1, the J gene TRBJ1-1, with D possibly TRBD1 on 5 matching bases. Germline CDR1 reads SQVTM; CDR2 reads ANQGSEA. The CDR3 is 14 residues long. Between the trimmed V and J ends, which lost 7 bases and 6 bases, there was a span of 21 bases. The CDR3 DNA reads TGCAGCGGGGGGGACTCAGGACCGGGTCCTGAAGCTTTCTTT. Its protein is CSGGDSGPGPEAFF.

This clonotype appeared a few times. V is TRBV2 and J is TRBJ2-7, with D hard to call. The length of the CDR3 is 13 residues. Germline values: CDR1 SNHLY, CDR2 FYNNEI. With 7 bases removed from V and 0 bases from J, the gap between germline ends came to 10 bases. Here the CDR3 reads CASNFGSSYEQYF. The CDR3 region has the DNA TGTGCCAGCAACTTCGGCAGCTCCTACGAGCAGTACTTC.

V and J are TRBV7-9 and TRBJ2-3, with 8 bases matching TRBD2. CDR1 is SEHNR and CDR2 is FQNEAQ in the germline V gene (reference sequence). The CDR3 runs to 15 residues. V lost 11 bases and J lost 5; bases outside the gene matches: 15. CDR3 residues: CAGSHTPGGVDTQYF. The CDR3 DNA follows: TGTGCCGGATCACACACTCCGGGAGGGGTAGATACGCAGTATTTT.

In this sample, this clonotype turned up a few times. The V call is TRBV3-1, the J call TRBJ1-1, with D possibly being TRBD1 (6 bases). V gave up 4 bases and J gave up 6 bases, with 15 bases separating them. This CDR3 is built from 14 residues. Germline CDR1 reads LGHDT; CDR2 reads YNNKEL (reference sequence). The CDR3 loop reads CASSRRQGYSEAFF. As DNA, the CDR3 is TGTGCCAGCAGCCGACGTCAGGGGTACTCTGAAGCTTTCTTT.

The rearrangement links TRBV27 to TRBJ1-6; TRBD1 might be the D (5 bases). V was trimmed by 9 bases and J by 14 bases, leaving 20 bases between them. CDR1 is MNHEY and CDR2 is SMNVEV in the germline V gene (reference sequence). The CDR3 is 13 amino acids. CDR3 in DNA: TGTGCCAGTAGCTGGGGAAGAGCCAGGGCCCTCCACTTT. The encoded protein is CASSWGRARALHF.

Ten or more counts support this clonotype. V and J are TRBV5-1 and TRBJ1-5, with TRBD1 matching over 8 bases. Germline CDR1 SGHRS, CDR2 YFSETQ. J lost 1 base, V lost 0 bases, and 0 bases had no gene match. This CDR3 spans 15 amino acids. CDR3 sequence: CASSLGTGSNQPQHF. The CDR3 DNA reads as TGCGCCAGCAGCTTGGGGACAGGGAGCAATCAGCCCCAGCATTTT.

V is TRBV10-3 and J is TRBJ2-1; D might be TRBD2 (6 bases). In germline, CDR1 is ENHRY, CDR2 SYGVKD. This CDR3 spans 13 amino acids. The V end was cut by 3 bases, the J end by 7 bases, with 10 bases between. CDR3: CAISERGSNEQFF. CDR3 coding DNA: TGTGCCATCAGTGAACGGGGGTCAAATGAGCAGTTCTTC.

The rearrangement links TRBV2 to TRBJ2-1; 9 bases line up with TRBD2. The germline CDR1 and CDR2 sequences are SNHLY and FYNNEI. The trim removed 7 bases at V and 5 bases at J, leaving 9 bases unmatched. The CDR3 is 15 amino acids. CDR3 DNA sequence: TGTGCCAGCACGGAGCGGGGGGCCAGAAACAATGAGCAGTTCTTC. Protein product: CASTERGARNNEQFF.

V and J are TRBV18 and TRBJ2-1; D gene unclear. The CDR3 covers 13 residues. V was trimmed by 8 bases and J by 3 bases, leaving 11 bases between them. Germline CDR1 is KGHSH and CDR2 is LQKENI. The CDR3 region has the DNA TGTGCCAGCGCCACGATGCGCTACAATGAGCAGTTCTTC. Amino acid sequence: CASATMRYNEQFF.